This passage covers 29 T cell receptor beta chains from one sample sequenced in a study of shared clonotypes between healthy human individuals. Only in-frame clones appear in the TCRdb table, and some are missing; sequencing was by immunoSEQ multiplex PCR. The profile covers nearly 1,000,000 clones, with over 75% appearing a single time and approximately 1.5% taken by the ten largest. Source material: memory CD4+ T cells sorted from blood. Subset indicated: CD45RA-negative fraction. These receptors originate from a man between 18 and 29 years old in good health.

The rearrangement uses TRBV5-1 and TRBJ2-3; D assignment may be TRBD1 or TRBD2 (6 bases each). The length of the CDR3 is 14 residues. V lost 5 bases and J 4 bases, leaving 14 bases between the germline ends. Germline V lookup: CDR1 SGHRS, CDR2 YFSETQ. The CDR3: CASRMRGDADTQYF. In nucleotides, the CDR3 is TGCGCCAGCAGAATGAGGGGGGATGCAGATACGCAGTATTTT. Looking up the rest from reference TRBV5-1 and TRBJ2-3 gives the full variable domain: KAGVTQTPRYLIKTRGQQVTLSCSPISGHRSVSWYQQTPGQGLQFLFEYFSETQRNKGNFPGRFSGRQFSNSRSEMNVSTLELGDSALYLCASRMRGDADTQYFGPGTRLTVL.

With regard to this clone: The sample holds other DNA sequences that translate to the same CDR3. The chain recombines TRBV4-1 with TRBJ2-7, with D unclear. V dropped 0 bases and J dropped 7 bases, with 13 bases sitting between them. Per the germline V gene, CDR1 is MGHRA and CDR2 is YSYEKL. This CDR3 has 14 amino acids. For the CDR3, the DNA is TGCGCCAGCAGCCAAGATCTTGTGGGCCGGGAGCAGTACTTC. Protein product: CASSQDLVGREQYF.

This sequence joins TRBV4-3 and TRBJ1-2; 7 bases line up with TRBD1. This CDR3 contains 15 residues. Unmatched junction bases numbered 3, after V lost 1 base and J lost 1 base. Germline loops: CDR1 LGHNA, CDR2 YSLEER. CDR3 loop: CASSQGGGLNYGYTF. The CDR3 bases are TGCGCCAGCAGCCAAGGAGGGGGCCTTAACTATGGCTACACCTTC.

The V call is TRBV7-9, the J call TRBJ1-2; 8 nucleotides match TRBD1. The CDR3 is 13 amino acids. Germline trimming cut 6 bases from V and 2 bases from J; bases unmatched to any gene: 2. CDR1 SEHNR and CDR2 FQNEAQ come from the germline V gene (reference sequence). The CDR3 loop reads CASRQGANYGYTF. CDR3 nucleotides: TGTGCCAGCAGGCAGGGGGCCAACTATGGCTACACCTTC.

As regards this clone: Other DNA sequences in this specimen translate into the identical CDR3. The chain carries TRBV4-1 and TRBJ2-5; D not resolved. The germline CDR1 and CDR2 sequences are MGHRA and YSYEKL. The CDR3 loop spans 13 amino acids. Trimming cost V 1 base and J 5 bases, with 8 bases left between them. The DNA for the CDR3 is TGCGCCAGCAGCCAAGCTCCCCCCGAGACCCAGTACTTC. This codes for CASSQAPPETQYF.

J is TRBJ2-5 and V is TRBV7-2; TRBD1 agrees at 8 bases. CDR1 and CDR2 (germline): SGHTA, FQGNSA. V gave up 4 bases and J gave up 9 bases; unmatched junction bases: 13. This CDR3 is built from 15 residues. The CDR3 sequence is CASSSRGRSARAQYF. CDR3 bases: TGTGCCAGCAGCTCCAGGGGGCGGTCGGCCCGGGCCCAGTACTTC.

Details on this clone: Other DNA variants within this sample encode the same CDR3. The chain is built from TRBV5-1 and TRBJ2-3; TRBD1 matches at 8 bases. Germline CDR1 reads SGHRS; CDR2 reads YFSETQ. The CDR3 contains 15 residues. The V and J ends lost 0 bases and 1 base, in that order; junction bases with no gene match: 1. CDR3 amino acids: CASSLAGGGTDTQYF. In DNA, the CDR3 is TGCGCCAGCAGCTTGGCAGGGGGCGGCACAGATACGCAGTATTTT.

The chain combines TRBV6-5 with TRBJ2-1; the D call may be TRBD1 or TRBD2 (5 bases each). The germline gives CDR1 MNHEY, CDR2 SVGAGI. V was shortened by 6 bases and J by 0 bases, with 9 bases between the two germline ends. The CDR3 is 14 residues long. The DNA of the CDR3 is TGTGCCAGCAGGGGACCACTCTCCTACAATGAGCAGTTCTTC. It encodes CASRGPLSYNEQFF.

The chain employs TRBV2 and TRBJ2-7, with unresolved D. Germline CDR1 reads SNHLY; CDR2 reads FYNNEI. The CDR3 is 12 residues long. Trimming removed 5 bases at V and 2 bases at J, with 7 bases between. The CDR3 DNA reads as TGTGCCAGCAGTCGGCAAGCCTACGAGCAGTACTTC. It codes for CASSRQAYEQYF.

CDR3 region: CASSTQGAGGNTIYF. CDR3 bases: TGCGCCAGCAGCACTCAGGGGGCTGGTGGAAACACCATATATTTT. This chain uses TRBV5-1 with TRBJ1-3; 8 nucleotides agree with TRBD1. This CDR3 has 15 amino acids. Unmatched junction bases numbered 6, after V lost 4 bases and J lost 3 bases. CDR1 and CDR2 (germline): SGHRS, YFSETQ.

The chain is built from TRBV15 and TRBJ2-5; 9 bases map to TRBD2. The germline V gene has CDR1 LNHNV and CDR2 YYDKDF (reference sequence). The CDR3 spans 16 residues. V shed 2 bases, J shed 2 bases, and the junction held 6 bases outside the gene matches. The CDR3 sequence: CATSRRGLATQETQYF. The CDR3 bases are TGTGCCACCAGCAGACGCGGACTAGCGACACAAGAGACCCAGTACTTC.

The chain joins TRBV28 to TRBJ1-5; a weak D match, TRBD1 (5 bases). The CDR3 consists of 16 residues. CDR1 MDHEN and CDR2 SYDVKM come from the germline V gene. Trimming shortened V by 6 bases and J by 2 bases, and 17 bases separated the two germline ends. For the CDR3, the DNA is TGTGCCAGCAGCTTAGCCGCCCGGGGGGGCAATCAGCCCCAGCATTTT. Translation gives CASSLAARGGNQPQHF.

The gene calls are TRBV4-2 and TRBJ2-3; D gene unclear. Germline V CDR1 and CDR2: LGHNA, YNFKEQ. The V gene lost 0 bases and the J gene lost 6 bases, with 22 bases spanning the gap. This CDR3 comprises 18 residues. The CDR3 spells CASSQDSTKKGPADTQYF. The CDR3 DNA follows: TGTGCCAGCAGCCAAGACTCGACAAAAAAAGGACCAGCGGATACGCAGTATTTT.

The CDR3 loop reads CASSPLAGAYTDTQYF. The CDR3 coding sequence is TGTGCCAGCAGTCCACTAGCGGGGGCCTACACAGATACGCAGTATTTT. This sequence joins TRBV2 and TRBJ2-3, with 11 nucleotides matching TRBD2. V was pared by 5 bases and J by 2 bases, with 6 bases of the junction left unmatched. The CDR3 length is 16 residues. Germline CDR1 SNHLY, CDR2 FYNNEI. The full variable domain, its missing parts supplied by reference TRBV2 and TRBJ2-3, is EPEVTQTPSHQVTQMGQEVILRCVPISNHLYFYWYRQILGQKVEFLVSFYNNEISEKSEIFDDQFSVERPDGSNFTLKIRSTKLEDSAMYFCASSPLAGAYTDTQYFGPGTRLTVL.

The CDR3 protein is CASSYGQGYEQYF. CDR3 DNA: TGTGCCAGCAGCTATGGACAGGGGTACGAGCAGTACTTC. The chain links TRBV5-6 to TRBJ2-7; 9 nucleotides line up with TRBD1. Germline V gene lookup returns CDR1 SGHDT and CDR2 YYEEEE. The CDR3 runs 13 residues. Losses at the gene ends were 3 bases for V and 4 bases for J; bases not matched to a gene: 2.

The chain employs TRBV19 and TRBJ1-4; D not resolved. Trimming left V 7 bases short and J 5 bases short, with 14 bases between. Germline CDR1 and CDR2: LNHDA and SQIVND (reference sequence). The CDR3 totals 14 residues. The CDR3 bases are TGTGCCAGTACTGCGCCGGCATCGAATGAAAAACTGTTTTTT. It codes for CASTAPASNEKLFF. The full variable domain, rest sourced from reference TRBV19 and TRBJ1-4, is DGGITQSPKYLFRKEGQNVTLSCEQNLNHDAMYWYRQDPGQGLRLIYYSQIVNDFQKGDIAEGYSVSREKKESFPLTVTSAQKNPTAFYLCASTAPASNEKLFFGSGTQLSVL.

The chain joins TRBV7-3 to TRBJ2-6, with a tentative D call TRBD1 (5 bases). The germline V gene has CDR1 SGHTA and CDR2 FQGTGA. V lost 2 bases and J lost 2, with 10 bases in between. There are 16 residues in the CDR3. The CDR3 spells CASSLFGAPGANVLTF. For the CDR3, the DNA is TGTGCCAGCAGCTTATTTGGGGCCCCTGGGGCCAACGTCCTGACTTTC. The full variable domain, in which reference TRBV7-3 and TRBJ2-6 provide the parts outside the CDR3, is GAGVSQTPSNKVTEKGKYVELRCDPISGHTALYWYRQSLGQGPEFLIYFQGTGAADDSGLPNDRFFAVRPEGSVSTLKIQRTERGDSAVYLCASSLFGAPGANVLTFGAGSRLTVL.

This sequence joins TRBV13 and TRBJ1-1; weak D call: TRBD1 (5 bases). Trimming removed 10 bases at V and 0 bases at J, with 15 bases between. The CDR3 runs 14 residues. Germline-derived CDR1 and CDR2 are PRHDT and FYEKMQ (reference sequence). For the CDR3, the DNA is TGTGCCACTTCGTTGGGGGTTTTGAACACTGAAGCTTTCTTT. Encoded protein: CATSLGVLNTEAFF.

The chain combines TRBV28 with TRBJ1-4; no clear D. V dropped 7 bases and J dropped 4 bases, with 7 bases sitting between them. The germline V gene encodes CDR1 MDHEN and CDR2 SYDVKM. The CDR3 has 12 amino acids. CDR3 DNA: TGTGCCAGCACAGAAAATAATGAAAAACTGTTTTTT. Translated, it gives CASTENNEKLFF.

The J gene is TRBJ2-2, the V gene TRBV6-1, with TRBD2 as a possible D gene (6 bases). The CDR3 spans 15 residues. V lost 7 bases to trimming and J lost 1 base, with 13 bases between them. Germline CDR1 is MNHNS and CDR2 is SASEGT. The CDR3 region has the DNA TGTGCCAGCATGTGGGGGGTGTGGAACACCGGGGAGCTGTTTTTT. It codes for CASMWGVWNTGELFF.

V is TRBV9 and J is TRBJ1-4, with 11 positions matching TRBD1. Germline CDR1 reads SGDLS; CDR2 reads YYNGEE. CDR3 length: 17 residues. The trim removed 0 bases at V and 8 bases at J, leaving 9 bases unmatched. Here the CDR3 reads CASSVGTGGKRSEKLFF. CDR3 nucleotide sequence: TGTGCCAGCAGCGTAGGGACAGGGGGCAAGAGATCGGAAAAACTGTTTTTT.

The V and J genes are TRBV6-6 and TRBJ2-3, with D tentatively TRBD2 (6 bases). This CDR3 contains 14 residues. V was clipped by 7 bases and J by 2 bases, with 13 bases between them. Germline V gene lookup returns CDR1 MNHNY and CDR2 SVGAGI (reference sequence). The CDR3 reads CASTPGRTTDTQYF. The CDR3 nucleotides are TGTGCCAGCACCCCAGGGAGGACCACAGATACGCAGTATTTT.

The rearrangement uses TRBV6-1 and TRBJ1-3; no clear D. CDR1 and CDR2 (germline): MNHNS, SASEGT. The V and J ends lost 8 bases and 4 bases respectively, with 15 bases between them. This CDR3 is 14 amino acids long. The CDR3 protein is CASDPGKLGNTIYF. As DNA, the CDR3 is TGTGCCAGCGATCCGGGGAAGCTAGGAAACACCATATATTTT.

The chain is built from TRBV2 and TRBJ2-7, with TRBD2 identical over 10 bases. The V gene's germline CDR1 is SNHLY and CDR2 FYNNEI. V shed 9 bases, J shed 1 base, and the junction held 15 bases outside the gene matches. CDR3 length equals 17 residues. CDR3 DNA: TGTGCCAGTCTCAGCTTTTCTGGAGCGGGAGGGTCCTACGAGCAGTACTTC. Its protein product is CASLSFSGAGGSYEQYF.

The chain links TRBV4-3 to TRBJ2-7; 11 positions agree with TRBD2. There are 15 residues in the CDR3. V gave up 0 bases and J gave up 4 bases; unmatched junction bases: 2. Germline loops: CDR1 LGHNA, CDR2 YSLEER. CDR3 DNA sequence: TGCGCCAGCAGCCAAGATCCTAGCGGGAGGTACGAGCAGTACTTC. Translated: CASSQDPSGRYEQYF.

This clone appeared a few times. This chain connects TRBV7-2 to TRBJ2-7; 9 bases fit TRBD2. Germline CDR1 and CDR2: SGHTA and FQGNSA. The CDR3 runs to 13 residues. With 5 bases clipped from V and 12 bases from J, the junction kept 11 bases outside the gene matches. As DNA, the CDR3 is TGTGCCAGCAGCCCCGGACTAGCGACGAGTGTGTACTTC. Translating gives CASSPGLATSVYF.

This clone was seen only a few times. The chain has TRBV4-3 and TRBJ2-7; 11 bases line up with TRBD2. The J segment lost 6 bases and the V segment lost 3 bases, leaving 4 bases of the junction unmatched. Per germline, CDR1 LGHNA and CDR2 YSLEER. The CDR3 has 14 residues. CDR3: CASSQTSGTGEQYF. CDR3 DNA sequence: TGCGCCAGCAGCCAGACTAGCGGGACGGGCGAGCAGTACTTC.

The chain carries TRBV5-1 and TRBJ2-1; D may be TRBD1 (5 bases). V dropped 0 bases and J dropped 4 bases, with 11 bases sitting between them. From germline, CDR1 is SGHRS and CDR2 YFSETQ. The CDR3 runs to 15 residues. In nucleotides, the CDR3 is TGCGCCAGCAGCTTGGAAGGGGCGCGGTACAATGAGCAGTTCTTC. Its protein product is CASSLEGARYNEQFF.

V and J are TRBV30 and TRBJ1-4, with TRBD1 identical over 9 bases. V was clipped by 0 bases and J by 8 bases; unmatched bases: 7. Per the germline V gene, CDR1 is GTSNPN and CDR2 is SVGIG (reference sequence). The CDR3 totals 15 residues. The CDR3 sequence: CAWSVPGQGVEKLFF. The DNA for the CDR3 is TGTGCCTGGAGTGTACCGGGACAGGGTGTGGAAAAACTGTTTTTT.